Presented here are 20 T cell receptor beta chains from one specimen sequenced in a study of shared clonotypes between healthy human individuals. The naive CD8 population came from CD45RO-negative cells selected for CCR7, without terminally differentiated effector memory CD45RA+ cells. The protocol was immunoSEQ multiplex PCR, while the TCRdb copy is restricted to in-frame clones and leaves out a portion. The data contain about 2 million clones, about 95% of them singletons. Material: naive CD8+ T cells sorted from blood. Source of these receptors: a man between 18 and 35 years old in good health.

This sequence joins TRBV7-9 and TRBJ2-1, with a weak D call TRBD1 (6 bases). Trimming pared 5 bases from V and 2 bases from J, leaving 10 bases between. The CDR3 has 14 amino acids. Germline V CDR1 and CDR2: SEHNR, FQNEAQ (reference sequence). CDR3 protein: CASSIPGAYNEQFF. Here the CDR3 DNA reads TGTGCCAGCAGCATACCAGGGGCCTACAATGAGCAGTTCTTC. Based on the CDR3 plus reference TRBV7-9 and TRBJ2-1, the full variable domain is DTGVSQNPRHKITKRGQNVTFRCDPISEHNRLYWYRQTLGQGPEFLTYFQNEAQLEKSRLLSDRFSAERPKGSFSTLEIQRTEQGDSAMYLCASSIPGAYNEQFFGPGTRLTVL.

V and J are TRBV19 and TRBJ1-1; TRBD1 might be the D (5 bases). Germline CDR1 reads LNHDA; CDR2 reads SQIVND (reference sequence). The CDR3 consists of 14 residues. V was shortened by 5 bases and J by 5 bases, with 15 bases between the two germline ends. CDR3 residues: CASSSSGGWTEAFF. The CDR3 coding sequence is TGTGCCAGTAGTTCATCGGGGGGTTGGACTGAAGCTTTCTTT.

CDR3 DNA sequence: TGTGCCAGCAGCTCGAGTGATAGCGGGTCAGATACGCAGTATTTT. Translated: CASSSSDSGSDTQYF. The chain recombines TRBV5-4 with TRBJ2-3; TRBD2 matches at 7 bases. Trimming took 3 bases from V and 4 from J; bases not matched to a gene: 8. The germline V gene encodes CDR1 SGHNT and CDR2 YYREEE (reference sequence). The length of the CDR3 is 15 residues.

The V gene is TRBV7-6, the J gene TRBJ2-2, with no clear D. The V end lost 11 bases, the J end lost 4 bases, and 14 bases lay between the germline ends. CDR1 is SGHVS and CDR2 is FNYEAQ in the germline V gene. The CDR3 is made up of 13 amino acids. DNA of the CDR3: TGTGCCGCTTCTACGGCGCTCACCGGGGAGCTGTTTTTT. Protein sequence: CAASTALTGELFF.

CDR3 DNA sequence: TGTGCCAGCAGCCGTCGACAGGGCCCTGGAAACACCATATATTTT. Its protein product is CASSRRQGPGNTIYF. The chain carries TRBV11-2 and TRBJ1-3; 7 bases fit TRBD1. From germline, CDR1 is SGHAT and CDR2 FQNNGV. This CDR3 comprises 15 residues. V lost 5 bases, J lost 2 bases, and 6 bases stayed unmatched.

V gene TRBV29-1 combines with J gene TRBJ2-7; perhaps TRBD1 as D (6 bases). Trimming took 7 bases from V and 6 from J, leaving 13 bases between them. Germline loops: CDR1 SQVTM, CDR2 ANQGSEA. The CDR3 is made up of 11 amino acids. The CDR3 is CSARGPSEQYF. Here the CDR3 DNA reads TGCAGCGCCAGGGGTCCTAGCGAGCAGTACTTC.

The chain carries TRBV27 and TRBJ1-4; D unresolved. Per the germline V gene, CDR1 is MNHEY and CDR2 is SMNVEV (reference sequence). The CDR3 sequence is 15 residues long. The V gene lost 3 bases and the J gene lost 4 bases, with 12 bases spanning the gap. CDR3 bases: TGTGCCAGCAGTTTGTCTCCGCAGGTTAATGAAAAACTGTTTTTT. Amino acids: CASSLSPQVNEKLFF. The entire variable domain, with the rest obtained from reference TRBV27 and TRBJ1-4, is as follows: EAQVTQNPRYLITVTGKKLTVTCSQNMNHEYMSWYRQDPGLGLRQIYYSMNVEVTDKGDVPEGYKVSRKEKRNFPLILESPSPNQTSLYFCASSLSPQVNEKLFFGSGTQLSVL.

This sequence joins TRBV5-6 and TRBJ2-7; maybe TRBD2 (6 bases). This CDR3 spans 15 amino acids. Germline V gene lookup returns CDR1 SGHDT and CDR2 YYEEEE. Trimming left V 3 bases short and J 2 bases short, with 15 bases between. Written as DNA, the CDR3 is TGTGCCAGCAGCTCAAGCCGGGAGCTCCCCTACGAGCAGTACTTC. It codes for CASSSSRELPYEQYF.

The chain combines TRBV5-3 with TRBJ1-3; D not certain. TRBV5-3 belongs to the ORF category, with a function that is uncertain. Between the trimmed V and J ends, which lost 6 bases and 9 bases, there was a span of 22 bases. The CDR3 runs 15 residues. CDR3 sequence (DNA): TGTGCCAGAACAGAGGTTACAGATGTTCCGGGCACCATATATTTT. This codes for CARTEVTDVPGTIYF.

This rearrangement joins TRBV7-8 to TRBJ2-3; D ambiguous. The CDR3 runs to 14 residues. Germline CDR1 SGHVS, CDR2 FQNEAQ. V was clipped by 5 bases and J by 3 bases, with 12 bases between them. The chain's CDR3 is CASSPIDQTDTQYF. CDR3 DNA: TGTGCCAGCAGCCCTATTGACCAAACAGATACGCAGTATTTT.

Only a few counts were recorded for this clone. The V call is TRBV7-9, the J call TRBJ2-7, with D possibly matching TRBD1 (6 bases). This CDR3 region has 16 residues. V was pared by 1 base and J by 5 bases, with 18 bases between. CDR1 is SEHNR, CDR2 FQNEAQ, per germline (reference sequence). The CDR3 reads CASSLGQGSFGNEQYF. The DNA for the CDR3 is TGTGCCAGCAGCTTAGGGCAGGGGTCCTTTGGGAACGAGCAGTACTTC.

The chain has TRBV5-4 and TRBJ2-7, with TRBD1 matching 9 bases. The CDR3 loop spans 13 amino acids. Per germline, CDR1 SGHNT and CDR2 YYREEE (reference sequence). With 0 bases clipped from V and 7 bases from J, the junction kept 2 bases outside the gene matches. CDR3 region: CASSLGQGVEQYF. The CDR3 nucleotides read TGTGCCAGCAGCTTGGGACAGGGGGTTGAGCAGTACTTC.

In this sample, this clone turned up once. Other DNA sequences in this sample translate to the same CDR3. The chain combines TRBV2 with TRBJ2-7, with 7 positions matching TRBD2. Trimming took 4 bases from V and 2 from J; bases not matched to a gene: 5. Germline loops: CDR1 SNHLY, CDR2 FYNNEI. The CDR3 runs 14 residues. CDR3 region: CASSGLAVTYEQYF. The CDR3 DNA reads TGTGCCAGCAGTGGTCTAGCGGTGACCTACGAGCAGTACTTC.

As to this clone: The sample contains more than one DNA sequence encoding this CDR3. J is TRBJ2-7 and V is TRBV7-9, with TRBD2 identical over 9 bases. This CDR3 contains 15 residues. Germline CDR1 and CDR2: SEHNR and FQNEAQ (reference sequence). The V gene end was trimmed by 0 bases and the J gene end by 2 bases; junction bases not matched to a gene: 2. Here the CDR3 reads CASSLASGRTYEQYF. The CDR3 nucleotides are TGTGCCAGCAGCTTAGCTAGCGGGAGAACCTACGAGCAGTACTTC.

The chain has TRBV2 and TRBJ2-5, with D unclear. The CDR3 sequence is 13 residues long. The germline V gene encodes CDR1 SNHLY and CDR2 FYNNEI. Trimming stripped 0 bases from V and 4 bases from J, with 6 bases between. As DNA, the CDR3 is TGTGCCAGCAGTGAAGCATTTACAGAGACCCAGTACTTC. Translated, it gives CASSEAFTETQYF.

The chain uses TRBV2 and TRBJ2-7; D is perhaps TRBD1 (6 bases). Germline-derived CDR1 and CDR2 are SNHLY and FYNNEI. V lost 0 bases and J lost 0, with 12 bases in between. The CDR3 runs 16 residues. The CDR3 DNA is TGTGCCAGCAGTGAAGCGTTGGACAGAAGCTCCTACGAGCAGTACTTC. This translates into CASSEALDRSSYEQYF.

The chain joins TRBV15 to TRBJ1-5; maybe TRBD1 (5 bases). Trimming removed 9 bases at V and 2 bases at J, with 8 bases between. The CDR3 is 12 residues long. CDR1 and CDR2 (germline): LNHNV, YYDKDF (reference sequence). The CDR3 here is CATRGRNQPQHF. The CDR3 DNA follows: TGTGCCACTCGGGGCCGCAATCAGCCCCAGCATTTT.

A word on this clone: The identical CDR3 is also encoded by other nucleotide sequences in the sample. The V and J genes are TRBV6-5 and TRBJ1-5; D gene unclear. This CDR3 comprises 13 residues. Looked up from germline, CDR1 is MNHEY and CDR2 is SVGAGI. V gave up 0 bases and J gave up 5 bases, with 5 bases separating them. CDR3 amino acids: CASSYSMDQPQHF. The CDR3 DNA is TGTGCCAGCAGTTACTCCATGGATCAGCCCCAGCATTTT.

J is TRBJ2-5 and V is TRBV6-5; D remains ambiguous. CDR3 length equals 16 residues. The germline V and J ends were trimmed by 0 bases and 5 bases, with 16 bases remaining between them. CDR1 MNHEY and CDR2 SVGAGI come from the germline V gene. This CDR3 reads CASSYSNMASGETQYF. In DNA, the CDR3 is TGTGCCAGCAGTTACTCGAATATGGCTAGTGGGGAGACCCAGTACTTC.

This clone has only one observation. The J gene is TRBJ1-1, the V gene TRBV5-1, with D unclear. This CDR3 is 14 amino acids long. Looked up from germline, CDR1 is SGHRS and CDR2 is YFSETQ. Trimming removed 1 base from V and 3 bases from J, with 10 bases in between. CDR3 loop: CASSLRGRDTEAFF. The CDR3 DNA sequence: TGCGCCAGCAGCTTGCGGGGTAGGGACACTGAAGCTTTCTTT.